This T cell receptor (beta chain) was retrieved from a study of blood T cell repertoires in COVID-19. Study overall: Samples representing acute and convalescent COVID-19 were sourced from the United States, Italy and Spain. PBMCs, B-cell-depleted T cells, or T cells provided the cDNA or gDNA that made up the material.

Germline assignment: CDR1 KGHDR and CDR2 SFDVKD. J lost 4 bases, V lost 4 bases, and 9 bases had no gene match. The CDR3 totals 15 residues. Per the authors' pipeline: Scientists estimated how many nucleated cells there were by amplifying reference gene primers. The table came from immunoSEQ multiplex PCR; TCRdb's copy has only in-frame clones and leaves some out. D and trimming come from the DNA, and the V and J calls and clone size come from that table. The sample contains 300,000 to 350,000 clones, about nine tenths of which appear only once. Sequencing was done on a sample of peripheral blood. The source of this sequence is a man in his late teens or twenties with active or convalescent COVID-19. This chain uses TRBV24-1 with TRBJ2-7; 7 bases line up with TRBD1. In DNA form, the CDR3 reads TGTGCCACCAGTGACCCGGGGCAGGGGGTGTACGAGCAGTACTTC. This encodes CATSDPGQGVYEQYF.